The 22 T cell receptor beta chains below all came from one sample that was sequenced in a study of T cell repertoires in cytomegalovirus infection. No cognate antigen is known for these TCRs. Each CDR3 protein gets one entry after TCRdb re-called the reads with MiXCR. The sample lists approximately 600,000 distinct CDR3 sequences, about 40% occurring once. Sequencing was performed on cultured PBMCs, taken from culture after CMV antigen stimulation. Source of these receptors: a human donor in good health (CMV status not recorded). Some clones in this sample may be carry-over from other donors' samples.

The table lists this clonotype with many counts. This rearrangement joins TRBV7-2 to TRBJ2-3; the D is unclear. The CDR3 has 12 residues. From germline, CDR1 is SGHTA and CDR2 FQGNSA. Between the trimmed V and J ends, which lost 4 bases and 3 bases, there was a span of 5 bases. DNA for the CDR3: TGTGCCAGCAGCTCAAATACAGATACGCAGTATTTT. Translation: CASSSNTDTQYF.

Written as DNA, the CDR3 is TGTGCCAGCAGCCCTAAGGGGTTCGGAAACACCATATATTTT. This sequence encodes CASSPKGFGNTIYF. The rearrangement uses TRBV7-6 and TRBJ1-3, with D perhaps TRBD1 (5 bases). The V and J ends lost 5 bases and 4 bases respectively, with 12 bases between them. The length of the CDR3 is 14 residues. Germline V lookup: CDR1 SGHVS, CDR2 FNYEAQ. The variable domain in full, with the rest retrieved from reference TRBV7-6 and TRBJ1-3, is GAGVSQSPRYKVTKRGQDVALRCDPISGHVSLYWYRQALGQGPEFLTYFNYEAQQDKSGLPNDRFSAERPEGSISTLTIQRTEQRDSAMYRCASSPKGFGNTIYFGEGSWLTVV.

This chain connects TRBV3-1 to TRBJ2-7; weak D call: TRBD2 (5 bases). CDR1 and CDR2 from the germline V gene are LGHDT and YNNKEL (reference sequence). CDR3 length equals 17 residues. The V end lost 1 base, the J end lost 3 bases, and 19 bases lay between the germline ends. The CDR3 reads CASSQGGSGEPGYEQYF. Here the CDR3 DNA reads TGTGCCAGCAGCCAAGGAGGTTCTGGGGAGCCCGGCTACGAGCAGTACTTC.

This sequence joins TRBV7-2 and TRBJ1-1; D uncertain. Deletions cut 2 bases from V and 8 bases from J, with 12 bases between. Germline-derived CDR1 and CDR2 are SGHTA and FQGNSA. The CDR3 is made up of 13 amino acids. The chain's CDR3 is CASSLRVLAEAFF. The CDR3, as DNA: TGTGCCAGCAGCTTAAGGGTTCTGGCAGAAGCTTTCTTT.

In its sample, this clonotype was seen a few times. The chain joins TRBV7-2 to TRBJ1-3; TRBD1 is a possible D gene (6 bases). The CDR3 totals 15 residues. Per germline, CDR1 SGHTA and CDR2 FQGNSA. V lost 2 bases and J 7 bases, leaving 15 bases between the germline ends. CDR3 bases: TGTGCCAGCAGCTTATCCGGGGGCCGATTGAACACCATATATTTT. As protein: CASSLSGGRLNTIYF.

This clonotype appeared a few times. The chain is built from TRBV15 and TRBJ1-2, with 7 nucleotides matching TRBD1. CDR1 and CDR2 from the germline V gene are LNHNV and YYDKDF (reference sequence). The CDR3 spans 13 residues. Trimming took 3 bases from V and 4 from J; bases not matched to a gene: 2. The CDR3 nucleotides are TGTGCCACCAGCAGGGACAGGTTCTATGGCTACACCTTC. Its protein product is CATSRDRFYGYTF.

The V and J genes are TRBV6-2 or TRBV6-3 and TRBJ2-3; weak D call: TRBD2 (5 bases). CDR1 and CDR2 from the germline V gene are MNHEY and SVGEGT. The V end was cut by 8 bases, the J end by 5 bases, with 14 bases between. The CDR3 covers 13 residues. This chain's CDR3 is CASERTVGDTQYF. CDR3 in DNA: TGTGCCAGCGAGCGGACCGTAGGAGATACGCAGTATTTT.

This clonotype was counted at least ten times. This chain connects TRBV7-2 to TRBJ1-2; D perhaps matches TRBD1 (5 bases). CDR1 is SGHTA and CDR2 is FQGNSA in the germline V gene. The V and J ends lost 1 base and 7 bases respectively, with 16 bases between them. The CDR3 extends over 15 amino acids. DNA for the CDR3: TGTGCCAGCAGCTTAGTTGAGAGGGGACCCTCTGGCTACACCTTC. It specifies CASSLVERGPSGYTF.

J is TRBJ1-1 and V is TRBV10-3; TRBD1 aligns across 11 bases. CDR3 length: 17 residues. Germline assignment: CDR1 ENHRY and CDR2 SYGVKD. The junction had 8 bases not matched to a gene; V was cut back by 4 bases and J by 1 base. CDR3 nucleotide sequence: TGTGCCATCAGTGGGGGTGGACAGGGGGCTTCGAACACTGAAGCTTTCTTT. It codes for CAISGGGQGASNTEAFF.

The chain has TRBV25-1 and TRBJ1-2; D possibly corresponds to TRBD1 (5 bases). With 3 bases removed from V and 4 bases from J, the gap between germline ends came to 18 bases. The length of the CDR3 is 16 residues. The germline V gene has CDR1 MGHDK and CDR2 SYGVNS. The CDR3 DNA reads as TGTGCCAGCAGTGAGAACATGAGGGGCGGTAGCTATGGCTACACCTTC. It is translated as CASSENMRGGSYGYTF.

The chain carries TRBV6-2 or TRBV6-3 and TRBJ2-1; 8 bases agree with TRBD2. Germline V gene data show CDR1 as MNHEY and CDR2 as SVGEGT. There are 15 residues in the CDR3. The V gene end was trimmed by 5 bases and the J gene end by 1 base; junction bases not matched to a gene: 4. This CDR3 is CASSRGGLSYNEQFF. CDR3 in DNA: TGTGCCAGCAGTCGGGGGGGCCTTTCCTACAATGAGCAGTTCTTC.

V usage is TRBV11-2 and J usage is TRBJ1-5; D uncertain. The germline V gene encodes CDR1 SGHAT and CDR2 FQNNGV. V was cut by 3 bases and J by 5 bases, with 11 bases left in between. CDR3 length equals 14 residues. The CDR3 DNA is TGTGCCAGCAGCTTGTCGCGGTCCCATCAGCCCCAGCATTTT. Residues: CASSLSRSHQPQHF.

V gene TRBV27 combines with J gene TRBJ1-4; 7 bases are shared with TRBD1. The junction had 12 bases not matched to a gene; V was cut back by 5 bases and J by 3 bases. Germline V gene sequence: CDR1 MNHEY, CDR2 SMNVEV (reference sequence). The CDR3 has 17 amino acids. DNA for the CDR3: TGTGCCAGCAGTCCGCTTCCCAGACAGGGAGCTAATGAAAAACTGTTTTTT. Protein product: CASSPLPRQGANEKLFF.

The chain recombines TRBV20-1 with TRBJ1-4; the match to TRBD1 covers 7 bases. Germline V gene data show CDR1 as DFQATT and CDR2 as SNEGSKA (reference sequence). CDR3 size: 15 residues. The V gene end was trimmed by 0 bases and the J gene end by 5 bases; junction bases not matched to a gene: 6. DNA for the CDR3: TGCAGTGCTAGAGATCTAAGGACAGGAAATGAAAAACTGTTTTTT. Translation gives CSARDLRTGNEKLFF.

This clonotype occurred many times. CDR3 amino acids: CASSSFRDLSGNTIYF. The CDR3 nucleotides read TGTGCCAGCAGCTCATTCCGGGATCTCTCTGGAAACACCATATATTTT. The chain uses TRBV7-2 and TRBJ1-3, with D hard to call. Trimming pared 4 bases from V and 0 bases from J, leaving 13 bases between. In germline, CDR1 is SGHTA, CDR2 FQGNSA. The CDR3 has 16 residues.

CDR3 coding DNA: TGTGCCAGCAGCTTAGAAAGGGGGCCGGCCTACGAGCAGTACTTC. Protein product: CASSLERGPAYEQYF. The chain couples TRBV7-6 to TRBJ2-7; 7 nucleotides match TRBD1. CDR3 size: 15 residues. CDR1 is SGHVS, CDR2 FNYEAQ, per germline. Unmatched junction bases numbered 5, after V lost 1 base and J lost 2 bases.

The V call is TRBV15, the J call TRBJ2-5, with D tentatively TRBD2 (6 bases). CDR1 and CDR2 (germline): LNHNV, YYDKDF (reference sequence). CDR3 length equals 14 residues. V gave up 2 bases and J gave up 1 base, with 8 bases separating them. CDR3 sequence reads: CATSRQGGQETQYF. In nucleotides, the CDR3 is TGTGCCACCAGCAGACAGGGAGGCCAAGAGACCCAGTACTTC.

This clonotype was detected many times. The genes are TRBV7-2 and TRBJ2-7, with TRBD2 as a possible D gene (5 bases). CDR3 length equals 16 residues. The germline CDR1 and CDR2 sequences are SGHTA and FQGNSA. V lost 0 bases to trimming and J lost 4 bases, with 16 bases between them. The CDR3, as DNA: TGTGCCAGCAGCTTAGCAGTAGCGTCCGGTGCTTACGAGCAGTACTTC. Translation: CASSLAVASGAYEQYF.

This clonotype was counted a few times. J is TRBJ2-5 and V is TRBV11-1; unclear D gene. The CDR3 has 14 residues. The V end lost 2 bases, the J end lost 2 bases, and 9 bases lay between the germline ends. From germline, CDR1 is SGHAT and CDR2 FQDESV (reference sequence). The CDR3 DNA sequence: TGTGCCAGCAGCTTAAAGGAAACTCAAGAGACCCAGTACTTC. Translation: CASSLKETQETQYF. Using reference TRBV11-1 and TRBJ2-5 for the parts outside the CDR3, the full variable domain is EAEVAQSPRYKITEKSQAVAFWCDPISGHATLYWYRQILGQGPELLVQFQDESVVDDSQLPKDRFSAERLKGVDSTLKIQPAELGDSAMYLCASSLKETQETQYFGPGTRLLVL.

This chain links TRBV12-3 or TRBV12-4 with TRBJ1-2, with 7 positions matching TRBD1. This CDR3 comprises 12 residues. V lost 5 bases to trimming and J lost 6 bases; unmatched junction nucleotides: 3. In nucleotides, the CDR3 is TGTGCCAGCAGTCCCGACAGGGATGGCTACACCTTC. Protein product: CASSPDRDGYTF.

V and J are TRBV10-3 and TRBJ1-5; D call uncertain. The CDR3 loop spans 13 amino acids. Trimming pared 3 bases from V and 7 bases from J, leaving 10 bases between. The germline V gene encodes CDR1 ENHRY and CDR2 SYGVKD. The CDR3 here is CAISDNSGQPQHF. The CDR3, as DNA: TGTGCCATCAGTGATAACAGCGGGCAGCCCCAGCATTTT.

This sequence joins TRBV2 and TRBJ2-1; D is unresolved. This CDR3 has 14 residues. The V gene lost 5 bases and the J gene lost 4 bases, with 12 bases spanning the gap. Germline values: CDR1 SNHLY, CDR2 FYNNEI. CDR3 sequence reads: CASSNSVRYNEQFF. In DNA form, the CDR3 reads TGTGCCAGCAGTAACAGCGTAAGGTACAATGAGCAGTTCTTC.